The 13 T cell receptor beta chains below were found in one sample sequenced in a study of shared clonotypes between healthy human individuals. Repertoires were generated with immunoSEQ multiplex PCR, while TCRdb's copy carries only in-frame clones and drops some. Of about 2 million clones in the sample, around 96% were seen once. Naivety among CD8 cells was defined by CD45RO negativity and positive CCR7 selection, thereby excluding terminally differentiated effector memory CD45RA+ cells. Sequenced input: naive CD8+ T cells sorted from blood. The receptors here all came from a man between 18 and 29 years old in good health.

A note on this clone: The sample carries other DNA sequences with the same CDR3. V usage is TRBV2 and J usage is TRBJ1-5; D ambiguous. This CDR3 is 13 amino acids long. V was shortened by 4 bases and J by 1 base, with 5 bases between the two germline ends. Germline V gene data show CDR1 as SNHLY and CDR2 as FYNNEI. In DNA form, the CDR3 reads TGTGCCAGCAGTGTAGGGAGCAATCAGCCCCAGCATTTT. This gives the protein CASSVGSNQPQHF.

V usage is TRBV7-8 and J usage is TRBJ2-7; D perhaps matches TRBD1 (5 bases). The CDR3 covers 16 residues. V lost 6 bases and J lost 0, with 18 bases in between. Germline values: CDR1 SGHVS, CDR2 FQNEAQ. CDR3 nucleotide sequence: TGTGCCAGCAGTTTTGCATTCGTGGACAACTCCTACGAGCAGTACTTC. This translates into CASSFAFVDNSYEQYF.

The count of this clone is one. The chain joins TRBV5-1 to TRBJ2-7, with a tentative D call TRBD2 (6 bases). V lost 1 base and J lost 2, with 19 bases in between. This CDR3 comprises 17 residues. Germline values: CDR1 SGHRS, CDR2 YFSETQ. DNA of the CDR3: TGCGCCAGCAGCTTGTTCGATAGCGGTGCATCGGCCTACGAGCAGTACTTC. It specifies CASSLFDSGASAYEQYF.

The V and J genes are TRBV28 and TRBJ1-1, with D uncertain. Germline-derived CDR1 and CDR2 are MDHEN and SYDVKM. The ends were cut back, 7 bases at V and 0 bases at J, with 12 bases in the middle. CDR3 size: 14 residues. In nucleotides, the CDR3 is TGTGCCAGCAACCCGGACGGATTGAACACTGAAGCTTTCTTT. Protein product: CASNPDGLNTEAFF.

J is TRBJ2-1 and V is TRBV11-2; 12 positions agree with TRBD2. From germline, CDR1 is SGHAT and CDR2 FQNNGV. J gave up 6 bases and V 2 bases, and 8 bases lay outside the gene matches. The CDR3 loop spans 17 amino acids. The CDR3 nucleotides read TGTGCCAGCAGCTTACTAGCGGGAGGGATGGGAGGCAATGAGCAGTTCTTC. The encoded protein is CASSLLAGGMGGNEQFF. The entire variable domain, with the rest obtained from reference TRBV11-2 and TRBJ2-1, is as follows: EAGVAQSPRYKIIEKRQSVAFWCNPISGHATLYWYQQILGQGPKLLIQFQNNGVVDDSQLPKDRFSAERLKGVDSTLKIQPAKLEDSAVYLCASSLLAGGMGGNEQFFGPGTRLTVL.

V usage is TRBV7-8 and J usage is TRBJ2-3; D is ambiguous. Germline CDR1 is SGHVS and CDR2 is FQNEAQ. The CDR3 has 12 residues. V was trimmed by 5 bases and J by 3 bases, leaving 6 bases between them. Here the CDR3 reads CASSVSTDTQYF. The CDR3 nucleotides read TGTGCCAGCAGCGTTTCTACAGATACGCAGTATTTT.

V is TRBV4-1 and J is TRBJ2-5; 8 bases line up with TRBD1. This CDR3 spans 15 amino acids. Germline V gene sequence: CDR1 MGHRA, CDR2 YSYEKL. V gave up 4 bases and J gave up 2 bases; unmatched junction bases: 6. In nucleotides, the CDR3 is TGCGCCAGCAGCCGAAACAGGGGGGCGCAAGAGACCCAGTACTTC. It encodes CASSRNRGAQETQYF.

The chain has TRBV7-9 and TRBJ2-7, with 11 bases lining up with TRBD2. This CDR3 contains 17 residues. Germline V lookup: CDR1 SEHNR, CDR2 FQNEAQ (reference sequence). V lost 0 bases, J lost 2 bases, and 6 bases stayed unmatched. CDR3 nucleotide sequence: TGTGCCAGCAGCTTAGCCAGACTAGCGGGACTAACCTACGAGCAGTACTTC. Residues: CASSLARLAGLTYEQYF.

The chain links TRBV28 to TRBJ2-7; D is tentatively TRBD1 or TRBD2 (5 bases each). Per the germline V gene, CDR1 is MDHEN and CDR2 is SYDVKM. The ends were cut back, 6 bases at V and 3 bases at J, with 18 bases in the middle. The CDR3 is 15 amino acids. Written as DNA, the CDR3 is TGTGCCAGCAGCTCGGGAAACTGGGGCAGCTACGAGCAGTACTTC. Encoded protein: CASSSGNWGSYEQYF.

Comments on this clone: Other DNA sequences in the sample encode the same CDR3. This sequence joins TRBV4-1 and TRBJ1-4, with D perhaps TRBD1 (5 bases). CDR1 is MGHRA and CDR2 is YSYEKL in the germline V gene. CDR3 length: 15 residues. V shed 2 bases and J shed 5 bases, with 12 bases lying between them. The CDR3 spells CASSQLGGLNEKLFF. The DNA for the CDR3 is TGCGCCAGCAGCCAACTCGGGGGACTCAATGAAAAACTGTTTTTT.

The J gene is TRBJ2-2, the V gene TRBV11-3; 9 bases are shared with TRBD1. Unmatched junction bases numbered 4, after V lost 5 bases and J lost 6 bases. The CDR3 has 14 residues. The germline gives CDR1 SGHNT, CDR2 YENEEA. CDR3 sequence reads: CASSPRQGAGELFF. CDR3 sequence (DNA): TGTGCCAGCAGCCCCCGACAGGGGGCCGGGGAGCTGTTTTTT.

The V gene is TRBV30, the J gene TRBJ1-4; 8 bases are shared with TRBD1. The germline gives CDR1 GTSNPN, CDR2 SVGIG (reference sequence). V was pared by 0 bases and J by 8 bases, with 5 bases of the junction left unmatched. There are 14 residues in the CDR3. CDR3 coding DNA: TGTGCCTGGAGTGTCGGGACAGGCCAAGAAAAACTGTTTTTT. Its translation: CAWSVGTGQEKLFF.

The chain has TRBV28 and TRBJ1-5; TRBD1 might be the D (6 bases). Germline V lookup: CDR1 MDHEN, CDR2 SYDVKM. CDR3 length equals 16 residues. V dropped 3 bases and J dropped 1 base, with 13 bases sitting between them. CDR3 bases: TGTGCCAGCAGTTTGGTCGGGGGCATGAGCAATCAGCCCCAGCATTTT. Translation gives CASSLVGGMSNQPQHF. Complete variable domain (other parts from reference TRBV28 and TRBJ1-5): DVKVTQSSRYLVKRTGEKVFLECVQDMDHENMFWYRQDPGLGLRLIYFSYDVKMKEKGDIPEGYSVSREKKERFSLILESASTNQTSMYLCASSLVGGMSNQPQHFGDGTRLSIL.